This section outlines one TCR beta chain sequence together with its context. This record comes from a study of blood T cell repertoires in COVID-19. Study-wide background: Samples came from the United States, Italy and Spain, spanning acute and convalescent COVID-19. T cells, B-cell-depleted T cells, or PBMCs supplied cDNA or gDNA.

The CDR3 is 14 residues long. The germline V gene has CDR1 SNHLY and CDR2 FYNNEI. V was cut by 0 bases and J by 10 bases, with 13 bases left in between. Seattle cases were enrolled at active infection and followed longitudinally. In the source study's methods: Using reference gene primer amplification, nucleated cell counts were estimated. Profiling relied on immunoSEQ multiplex PCR, and the TCRdb table lists in-frame clones only, not all of them. V, J and clone size are those of that table, while D and trimming were read from the DNA. This sample has over 90,000 clones, with more than 90% found just once.

The chain links TRBV2 to TRBJ2-1, with D perhaps matching TRBD1 (6 bases). Sequencing input: peripheral blood. The origin of this receptor is a woman in her 50s with COVID-19, enrolled during active disease. DNA of the CDR3: TGTGCCAGCAGTGAAGCAAGGGGACAACGGGAGCAGTTCTTC. This encodes CASSEARGQREQFF.